Following are 7 T cell receptor beta chains from one sample sequenced in a study of graft-versus-host responses after intestinal transplantation. What these receptors recognize is not known. TCRdb's table, derived via immunoSEQ multiplex PCR, lists solely in-frame clones and lacks some. The sample has around 67,000 clones; 85% to 90% are singletons. This material consisted of unstimulated CD8+ T cells sorted from spleen or lymph node cells, taken before transplant. The receptors stem from a human donor who was the organ donor for an intestinal transplant.

This chain joins TRBV7-9 and TRBJ2-7, with D perhaps TRBD1 (6 bases). Germline V CDR1 and CDR2: SEHNR, FQNEAQ (reference sequence). Trimming cost V 5 bases and J 4 bases, with 15 bases left between them. CDR3 length: 14 residues. The DNA for the CDR3 is TGTGCCAGCAGCCAACAGGGTTCAGCATACGAGCAGTACGTC. It yields the protein CASSQQGSAYEQYV.

J is TRBJ2-7 and V is TRBV6-1; 9 positions agree with TRBD1. The germline gives CDR1 MNHNS, CDR2 SASEGT. V trimming: 2 bases; J trimming: 5 bases; junction bases outside the gene matches: 4. This CDR3 is 14 amino acids long. CDR3: CASSEWGQGHEQYV. The DNA for the CDR3 is TGTGCCAGCAGTGAATGGGGACAGGGACACGAGCAGTACGTC.

The genes are TRBV27 and TRBJ2-5; 10 positions agree with TRBD2. Germline values: CDR1 MNHEY, CDR2 SMNVEV (reference sequence). The length of the CDR3 is 18 residues. V was pared by 2 bases and J by 0 bases, with 9 bases of the junction left unmatched. CDR3 in DNA: TGTGCCAGCAGTTTAGCGGGAGCGGGGGGGATGTACCAAGAGACCCAGTACTTC. Protein sequence: CASSLAGAGGMYQETQYF.

The chain has TRBV11-3 and TRBJ2-2; 10 nucleotides match TRBD1. The CDR3 is 17 residues long. The V gene end was trimmed by 1 base and the J gene end by 3 bases; junction bases not matched to a gene: 5. Per the germline V gene, CDR1 is SGHNT and CDR2 is YENEEA. Here the CDR3 reads CASSLGRDRGYTGELFF. In DNA form, the CDR3 reads TGTGCCAGCAGCTTAGGCCGGGACAGGGGCTACACCGGGGAGCTGTTTTTT.

V is TRBV10-3 and J is TRBJ1-3; a possible D gene is TRBD1 (6 bases). With 2 bases removed from V and 0 bases from J, the gap between germline ends came to 11 bases. The length of the CDR3 is 16 residues. Germline V CDR1 and CDR2: ENHRY, SYGVKD. CDR3 DNA: TGTGCCATCAGTGAGGCCGGGACATACTCTGGAAACACCATATATTTT. This translates into CAISEAGTYSGNTIYF.

The rearrangement joins TRBV5-6 to TRBJ2-3; TRBD2 matches at 11 bases. J lost 2 bases, V lost 4 bases, and 3 bases had no gene match. The CDR3 has 15 residues. CDR1 is SGHDT, CDR2 YYEEEE, per germline. This CDR3 reads CASSQLAGVTDTQYF. CDR3 nucleotides: TGTGCCAGCAGCCAACTAGCGGGGGTCACAGATACGCAGTATTTT.

This clone showed up just a few times. The chain is built from TRBV7-9 and TRBJ1-3, with D possibly being TRBD1 (6 bases). From germline, CDR1 is SEHNR and CDR2 FQNEAQ (reference sequence). Deletions cut 4 bases from V and 4 bases from J, with 17 bases between. The length of the CDR3 is 16 residues. CDR3 sequence reads: CASSSLQGVLGNTIYF. The CDR3 nucleotides read TGTGCCAGCAGCTCATTACAGGGTGTCCTGGGAAACACCATATATTTT.